A selection of T cell receptor beta chains follows, all from one sample in a study of CD8 T cells in ankylosing spondylitis. TCRdb re-derived calls from the 5' RACE reads in MiXCR, one entry per CDR3 protein. Among some 220,000 distinct CDR3 sequences listed, just under 7.5% were seen once. What was sequenced was blood, either unsorted or a sorted T cell fraction (not recorded which). All receptors come from a male donor with ankylosing spondylitis. CDR3s include the opening cysteine and the closing phenylalanine or tryptophan. The order of the fields is V gene, D gene, clone size, J gene, CDR3 DNA, CDR3 protein. The D gene is left open where the match is weak. Size is stated for part of the rows, as once, few or many counts, or as a class when the clone is expanded.

TRBV11-2	-	many	TRBJ2-3	TGTGCCAGCAGCTGGTTGGGACTCCTTACAGATACGCAGTATTTT	CASSWLGLLTDTQYF
TRBV5-1	-	-	TRBJ2-7	TGCGCCAGCAGCTGGGGACCTGGGGGAGGATCCTACGAGCAGTACTTC	CASSWGPGGGSYEQYF
TRBV20-1	-	many	TRBJ1-1	TGCAGTGTTAAGCTAGGTTCCACTGAAGCTTTCTTT	CSVKLGSTEAFF
TRBV13	TRBD1	-	TRBJ1-1	TGTGCCAGCAGCGCACCCGGGGACAGGAACACTGAAGCTTTCTTT	CASSAPGDRNTEAFF
TRBV28	-	many	TRBJ1-6	TGTGCCAGCAGTTTTAGGCGGACCGGGGGTTTTTCACCCCTCCACTTT	CASSFRRTGGFSPLHF
TRBV6-5	TRBD2	many	TRBJ2-7	TGTGCCAGCAGTTACTCGACTAGCGGGGGGGACGAGCAGTACTTC	CASSYSTSGGDEQYF
TRBV4-1	-	many	TRBJ2-2	TGCGCCAGCAGCCAGGGGCTGTCTGGGGAGCTGTTTTTT	CASSQGLSGELFF
TRBV12-3/TRBV12-4	TRBD2	many	TRBJ2-3	TGTGCCAGCACATATAAAGCGGGGGGGCTATCCGATACGCAGTATTTT	CASTYKAGGLSDTQYF
TRBV12-3/TRBV12-4	-	many	TRBJ1-2	TGTGCCAGCAGTGATCCAGGCAACTATGGCTACACCTTC	CASSDPGNYGYTF
TRBV2	TRBD1	many	TRBJ1-5	TGTGCCAGCAGTGACGACAGGGGGAGCAATCAGCCCCAGCATTTT	CASSDDRGSNQPQHF
TRBV28	-	many	TRBJ2-1	TGTGCCAGCAGTCAAGCGGGCCAGGAGCAGTTCTTC	CASSQAGQEQFF
TRBV7-8	TRBD2	few	TRBJ2-3	TGTGCCAGCAGCTTGAGACTAGCGGGACGGTCAGATACGCAGTATTTT	CASSLRLAGRSDTQYF
TRBV27	-	few	TRBJ1-3	TGTGCCAGCAGTCTGGGGACGACACCTGGAAACACCATATATTTT	CASSLGTTPGNTIYF
TRBV5-1	TRBD1	-	TRBJ2-7	TGCGCCAGCAAAACATCAGGGGGTTACTACGAGCAGTACTTC	CASKTSGGYYEQYF
TRBV7-6	TRBD1	-	TRBJ2-2	TGTGCCAGCAGCTTAGATAACAGGGGAACCGGGGAGCTGTTTTTT	CASSLDNRGTGELFF
TRBV6-2/TRBV6-3	-	-	TRBJ1-1	TGTGCCAGCAGTTTCACTCCCGGCAGGGAGGAAGCTTTCTTT	CASSFTPGREEAFF
TRBV19	-	many	TRBJ2-1	TGTGCCAGTAGTATAGTTCCAGGCTCCTACAATGAGCAGTTCTTC	CASSIVPGSYNEQFF
TRBV20-1	TRBD2	few	TRBJ2-1	TGCTGTGCTAGAGATCGAGCGGGGGGGATCTCCTACAATGAGCAGTTCTTC	CCARDRAGGISYNEQFF
TRBV6-4	TRBD2	many	TRBJ2-1	TGTGCCAGCAGTGACTCGTTCCGGGGGGGATACAATGAGCAGTTCTTC	CASSDSFRGGYNEQFF
TRBV12-3/TRBV12-4	TRBD2	many	TRBJ2-4	TGTGCCAGCAGTTTAGCGGGGGGGAACATTCAGCACTTC	CASSLAGGNIQHF
TRBV5-1	-	many	TRBJ2-1	TGCGCCAGCAGCTTGGTAGGGGAAACCTACAATGAGCAGTTCTTC	CASSLVGETYNEQFF
TRBV5-5	-	-	TRBJ1-1	TGTGCCAGCAGCTTGCGGGGGCTGATGAACACTGAAGCTTTCTTT	CASSLRGLMNTEAFF
TRBV11-1	TRBD2	few	TRBJ2-1	TGTGCCAGCAGCTTACGCGGGAGGGCCCTAAATGAGCAGTTCTTC	CASSLRGRALNEQFF
TRBV3-1	-	-	TRBJ2-7	TGTGCCAGCAGCCGCGGACCCCCCGGGGCCTACGAGCAGTACTTC	CASSRGPPGAYEQYF
TRBV5-1	TRBD2	many	TRBJ2-7	TGCGCCAGCAGGACCGCAGGGACTAGCGGATACTACGAGCAGTACTTC	CASRTAGTSGYYEQYF
TRBV9	TRBD1	many	TRBJ2-5	TGTGCCAGCAGCACCCGACAGGGGGAAGAGACCCAGTACTTC	CASSTRQGEETQYF
TRBV11-2	-	many	TRBJ2-1	TGTGCCAGCATTGGACTGACCTACAATGAGCAGTTCTTC	CASIGLTYNEQFF
TRBV28	-	-	TRBJ1-4	TGTGCCAGCAGTTTAAGCGGGGGAACTAATGAAAAACTGTTTTTT	CASSLSGGTNEKLFF
TRBV27	TRBD2	-	TRBJ2-1	TGTGCCAGCAGCCACGGGACTAGCTCCTACAATGAGCAGTTCTTC	CASSHGTSSYNEQFF
TRBV7-9	TRBD2	many	TRBJ2-5	TGTGCCAGCAGCTTCCGGACTAGCAAACAAGAGACCCAGTACTTC	CASSFRTSKQETQYF
TRBV7-6	-	many	TRBJ2-3	TGTGCCAGCAGCCCCCGGGACGGCGACACAGATACGCAGTATTTT	CASSPRDGDTDTQYF
TRBV4-1	-	-	TRBJ2-7	TGCGCCAGCAGCCCGGGACTGCCTTTGGCCCCCTACGAGCAGTACTTC	CASSPGLPLAPYEQYF
TRBV9	TRBD2	-	TRBJ2-1	TGTGCCAGCACCCTGGGGGGGGGTGACAATGAGCAGTTCTTC	CASTLGGGDNEQFF
TRBV2	TRBD2	-	TRBJ2-1	TGTGCCAGCAGTGAAGCGCGGGGGATGGGGTACAATGAGCAGTTCTTC	CASSEARGMGYNEQFF
TRBV7-3	-	-	TRBJ2-1	TGTGCCAGCAGCTTAAATGGCGGGAATGAGCAGTTCTTC	CASSLNGGNEQFF
TRBV6-2/TRBV6-3	-	-	TRBJ2-1	TGTGCCAGCAGTTACCCCCTCTACAATGAGCAGTTCTTC	CASSYPLYNEQFF
TRBV28	-	many	TRBJ2-3	TGTGCCAGCAGTTTTGAGCGCCGGGCAGATACGCAGTATTTT	CASSFERRADTQYF
TRBV13	TRBD2	-	TRBJ2-5	TGTGCCAGCAGCGAAGCGGGGGGTTACCAAGAGACCCAGTACTTC	CASSEAGGYQETQYF
TRBV19	-	few	TRBJ2-7	TGTGCCATAGGAGGGGCCACTATCTACGAGCAGTACTTC	CAIGGATIYEQYF
TRBV20-1	-	many	TRBJ1-1	TGCAGTGCTACCTTTACCGGGAGGAACACTGAAGCTTTCTTT	CSATFTGRNTEAFF
TRBV14	TRBD2	many	TRBJ2-7	TGTGCCAGCAGCCAAGAAAGCGGGGGTTACTCCTACGAGCAGTACTTC	CASSQESGGYSYEQYF
TRBV20-1	-	many	TRBJ2-3	TGCAGTGCCAGAGGGAGCAGGGTGACAGATACGCAGTATTTT	CSARGSRVTDTQYF
TRBV4-1	-	many	TRBJ1-1	TGCGCCAGCAGCCAAGCCGGGAGGGGGAACACTGAAGCTTTCTTT	CASSQAGRGNTEAFF
TRBV29-1	TRBD1	many	TRBJ1-1	TGCAGCGTTGCCGGACAGGGCAACACTGAAGCTTTCTTT	CSVAGQGNTEAFF
TRBV24-1	-	-	TRBJ1-4	TGTGCCACCAGTGACCCATCGCGGGGGTTAAATGAAAAACTGTTTTTT	CATSDPSRGLNEKLFF
TRBV12-3/TRBV12-4	-	many	TRBJ1-2	TGTGCCAGCAAAGCGGGGGGCCATGGCTACACCTTC	CASKAGGHGYTF
TRBV29-1	-	-	TRBJ1-1	TGCAGCGGCAACGGGGGGGGGGTGAACACTGAAGCTTTCTTT	CSGNGGGVNTEAFF
TRBV7-9	TRBD2	many	TRBJ2-3	TGTGCCAGCAGCTTAGCGTCGGGAGGACCCCCAGATACGCAGTATTTT	CASSLASGGPPDTQYF